A single sample is the source of the 9 T cell receptor beta chains below, sequenced in a study of cytomegalovirus exposure and HLA in healthy donors. 60 Vbeta and 13 Jbeta primers were used in PCR. Here immunoSEQ multiplex PCR was the method, and the copy in TCRdb shows in-frame clones only, minus some. The table has around 91,000 clones, around nine tenths seen once. Sequencing used PBMCs. The receptors derive from a man in his thirties or forties in good health and CMV-seropositive.

J is TRBJ1-1 and V is TRBV11-2; 7 bases map to TRBD1. The CDR3 runs to 18 residues. CDR1 is SGHAT and CDR2 is FQNNGV in the germline V gene. V shed 5 bases and J 0 bases; nucleotides not matched to a gene: 15. This CDR3 reads CASSLGRLKGAVNTEAFF. CDR3 nucleotide sequence: TGTGCCAGCAGCCTAGGGCGACTCAAGGGGGCGGTGAACACTGAAGCTTTCTTT.

A single count supports this clone. The genes are TRBV27 and TRBJ2-1; 7 nucleotides line up with TRBD2. This CDR3 region has 17 residues. Per the germline V gene, CDR1 is MNHEY and CDR2 is SMNVEV (reference sequence). V lost 2 bases and J lost 5; bases outside the gene matches: 12. This CDR3 is CASSLRPPAGLDNEQFF. The CDR3 coding sequence is TGTGCCAGCAGTTTACGCCCCCCAGCGGGGTTAGACAATGAGCAGTTCTTC.

This clone occurred once. The V gene is TRBV27, the J gene TRBJ1-1; 10 positions agree with TRBD1. V shed 7 bases and J 4 bases; nucleotides not matched to a gene: 6. The CDR3 covers 14 residues. Germline-derived CDR1 and CDR2 are MNHEY and SMNVEV (reference sequence). The CDR3 bases are TGTGCCAGCAACCGGGACAGGGGAGGCACTGAAGCTTTCTTT. Its protein is CASNRDRGGTEAFF.

CDR3 protein: CASSVGDRNTGELFF. In DNA, the CDR3 is TGCGCCAGCAGCGTCGGGGACAGGAACACCGGGGAGCTGTTTTTT. V and J are TRBV5-1 and TRBJ2-2; 7 positions match TRBD1. Germline loops: CDR1 SGHRS, CDR2 YFSETQ. This CDR3 is 15 amino acids long. Trimming removed 4 bases from V and 1 base from J; junction bases left unmatched: 4.

The chain is built from TRBV5-1 and TRBJ2-2, with 7 bases matching TRBD2. The junction had 7 bases not matched to a gene; V was cut back by 2 bases and J by 6 bases. This CDR3 comprises 15 residues. The germline CDR1 and CDR2 sequences are SGHRS and YFSETQ. The CDR3 protein is CASSFGAGAAGELFF. CDR3 nucleotide sequence: TGCGCCAGCAGCTTCGGCGCGGGAGCTGCCGGGGAGCTGTTTTTT.

The chain has TRBV4-1 and TRBJ2-6, with unresolved D. CDR3 size: 15 residues. Germline V lookup: CDR1 MGHRA, CDR2 YSYEKL. V lost 1 base, J lost 2 bases, and 6 bases lay in between. In nucleotides, the CDR3 is TGCGCCAGCAGCCAAGTGTCCGCTGGGGCCAACGTCCTGACTTTC. It specifies CASSQVSAGANVLTF.

The DNA of the CDR3 is TGTGCCAGCAGCTTAATCGCGGGAGTCGGGGAGCTGTTTTTT. Residues: CASSLIAGVGELFF. The chain is built from TRBV7-2 and TRBJ2-2, with TRBD2 matching 7 bases. CDR1 and CDR2 (germline): SGHTA, FQGNSA. J was trimmed by 7 bases and V by 2 bases; bases with no gene match: 4. CDR3 length: 14 residues.

The chain joins TRBV28 to TRBJ2-3, with 9 positions matching TRBD1. Per the germline V gene, CDR1 is MDHEN and CDR2 is SYDVKM. V was clipped by 3 bases and J by 2 bases; unmatched bases: 9. CDR3 length: 17 residues. The CDR3 sequence: CASSFQRGQGYTDTQYF. CDR3 coding DNA: TGTGCCAGCAGTTTCCAACGGGGACAGGGATACACAGATACGCAGTATTTT. Drawing the rest from reference TRBV28 and TRBJ2-3, the complete variable domain is DVKVTQSSRYLVKRTGEKVFLECVQDMDHENMFWYRQDPGLGLRLIYFSYDVKMKEKGDIPEGYSVSREKKERFSLILESASTNQTSMYLCASSFQRGQGYTDTQYFGPGTRLTVL.

The chain recombines TRBV5-1 with TRBJ2-5; a possible D gene is TRBD2 (5 bases). The CDR3 has 14 amino acids. The germline V gene has CDR1 SGHRS and CDR2 YFSETQ. Trimming left V 0 bases short and J 2 bases short, with 8 bases between. The CDR3 DNA is TGCGCCAGCAGCTTGGGAGCGGCACAAGAGACCCAGTACTTC. Its protein is CASSLGAAQETQYF.